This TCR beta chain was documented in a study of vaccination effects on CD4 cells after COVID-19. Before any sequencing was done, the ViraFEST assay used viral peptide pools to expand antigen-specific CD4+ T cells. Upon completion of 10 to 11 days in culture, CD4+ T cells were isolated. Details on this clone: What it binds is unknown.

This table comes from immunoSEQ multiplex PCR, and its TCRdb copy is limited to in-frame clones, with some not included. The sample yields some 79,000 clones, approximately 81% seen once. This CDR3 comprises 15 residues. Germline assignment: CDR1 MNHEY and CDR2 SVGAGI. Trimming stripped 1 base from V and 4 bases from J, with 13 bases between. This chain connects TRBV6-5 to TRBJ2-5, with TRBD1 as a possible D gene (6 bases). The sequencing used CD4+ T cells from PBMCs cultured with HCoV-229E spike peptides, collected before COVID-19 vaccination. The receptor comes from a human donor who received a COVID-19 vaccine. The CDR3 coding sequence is TGTGCCAGCAGTTACTTGGCAGGGGCAATAGAGACCCAGTACTTC. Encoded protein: CASSYLAGAIETQYF.